This T cell receptor beta chain comes out of a study of cytomegalovirus exposure and HLA in healthy donors. Study-wide background: Unique TCRs numbering around 80 million, obtained from HLA-typed donors, made up an early data release. Study observations and caveats: A later look showed TCR association rates differing by HLA locus, highest for DRB1 and lowest for HLA-C. Productive rates of about 87% or about 30% were seen for most TCR beta V segments in an earlier analysis.

In this sample, this clone turned up a few times. Its target is not known. The CDR3 consists of 16 residues. The germline CDR1 and CDR2 sequences are SGHAT and FQNNGV. Losses at the gene ends were 2 bases for V and 5 bases for J; bases not matched to a gene: 9. Amplification used 60 Vbeta primers and 13 Jbeta primers. Sequenced by immunoSEQ multiplex PCR; TCRdb stores in-frame clones only, minus some. The sample lists over 85,000 clones, about 80% occurring once. The chain is built from TRBV11-2 and TRBJ1-1; 9 nucleotides match TRBD1. The TCR sequence derives from a woman aged 55-69 years in good health and CMV-seropositive. The sequencing sample was made of PBMCs. The CDR3 nucleotides read TGTGCCAGCAGCTTAAGGCTGGGACAGGGAAAGACTGAAGCTTTCTTT. Protein product: CASSLRLGQGKTEAFF.